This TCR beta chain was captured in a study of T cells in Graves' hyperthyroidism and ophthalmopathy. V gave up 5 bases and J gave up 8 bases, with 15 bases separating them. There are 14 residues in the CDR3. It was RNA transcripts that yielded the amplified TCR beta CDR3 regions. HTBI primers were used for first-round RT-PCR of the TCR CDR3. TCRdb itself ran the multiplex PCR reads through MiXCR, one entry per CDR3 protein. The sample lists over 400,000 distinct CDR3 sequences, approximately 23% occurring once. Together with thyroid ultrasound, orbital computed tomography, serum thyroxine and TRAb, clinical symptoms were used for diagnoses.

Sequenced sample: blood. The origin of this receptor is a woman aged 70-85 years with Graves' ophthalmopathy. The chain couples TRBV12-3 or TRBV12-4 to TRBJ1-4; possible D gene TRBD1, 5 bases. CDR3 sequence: CASSGTGMGEKLFF. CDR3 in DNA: TGTGCCAGCAGTGGGACGGGGATGGGGGAAAAACTGTTTTTT.